This T cell receptor beta chain was profiled in a study of blood T cell repertoires in COVID-19. Study details: Italy, Spain and the United States were the sources of the convalescent and acute COVID-19 samples. PBMCs, B-cell-depleted T cells, or T cells provided the cDNA or gDNA that made up the material.

In the authors' workflow: Amplification of reference gene primers provided the estimated nucleated cell counts. The table came from immunoSEQ multiplex PCR; TCRdb's copy has only in-frame clones and leaves some out. V and J calls and clone size are given by that table; D and trimming were obtained from the DNA. The table lists 97,000 or so clones, over 75% of them singletons. Germline V CDR1 and CDR2: SEHNR, FQNEAQ (reference sequence). V gave up 6 bases and J gave up 1 base; unmatched junction bases: 2. CDR3 length: 14 residues. The sequence derives from a man between 60 and 70 years old with acute or convalescent COVID-19. The gene calls are TRBV7-9 and TRBJ2-1; 8 nucleotides agree with TRBD2. The sample consisted of peripheral blood. The CDR3 DNA reads as TGTGCCAGCAGGGGACTAGATTCCTACAATGAGCAGTTCTTC. Residues: CASRGLDSYNEQFF.